This T cell receptor (beta chain) was profiled in a study of blood T cells in healthy people across ages (dated by TCRdb to between 2014 and 2017). Study-level background: In model experiments, roughly one uniquely barcoded TCR beta cDNA molecule per two T cells was captured by template switching. To track age-related changes in TCR beta repertoire diversity, the study relied on deep sequencing normalized with unique cDNA molecular identifiers. The donors were split into four age groups: young (average around 15 years), middle-aged (39), aged (62) and long-lived (approximately 80). Donors of different ages were randomly distributed across sequencing lanes to avoid experimental bias. For two donors (one aged 18 to 30 and one aged 80 or older), the study analyzed two additional independent replicas of 1 million unique cDNA reads from the same blood draw.

Comment on this clonotype: Its antigen is still unknown. Sequence at one end of the junction differs from germline and may be a read error.

The donors were under 40 Caucasian individuals from Russia, aged 6 to 90 years, who were systemically healthy. Each donor gave around 9.5 milliliters of peripheral blood, collected into EDTA-treated Vacutainer tubes. Ficoll-Paque density-gradient centrifugation was used to isolate PBMCs, with at least 6.5 million per sample. Total RNA, at least 6 micrograms per sample, was extracted from PBMCs with Trizol reagent. For every donor, an aliquot of PBMCs went through flow cytometry to measure the percentages of naive CD45RAhigh/CD27high T cells. Overall results and qualifications from the work: Observed TCR beta diversity per million T cells fell roughly linearly with age, and a significant reduction was already apparent by age approximately 40. Compared with the aged group, more naive CD4+ T cells, fewer expanded clones and increased TCR diversity were shown by the long-lived group, suggesting age selection. Total diversity estimates from one million sequenced T cells were considered lower bounds and underestimates. Since profiling was done on bulk unsorted PBMCs, naive and antigen-experienced compartments could not be conclusively compared. The percentage of naive T cells measured by flow cytometry correlated strongly with observed TCR beta diversity. Because the CMV infection status of the donors was unknown, age-related changes in expanded clonotypes may potentially have been confounded.

CDR1 and CDR2 were assigned from the germline V gene as SGDLS and YYNGEE. The CDR3 starts with the cysteine, ends with the phenylalanine, and has 14 residues. The only DNA kept is the CDR3, 42 bases in frame from the first base. The library was generated by 5' RACE. The sequencing machine was an Illumina HiSeq 2500. The second PCR ran for roughly 7 to 11 cycles and used a J-beta primer mix along with a sample-barcoded 5' primer. A unique molecular identifier was introduced onto each TCR beta cDNA molecule by a template-switch 5' adaptor carrying 12 random nucleotides. Each sample yielded at least 2.5 million CDR3-containing paired-end reads. The Mint cDNA synthesis kit, primed by a TRBC-specific oligonucleotide, was used to synthesize first-strand cDNA from all RNA. After uracil-DNA glycosylase treatment, a first 18-cycle PCR used universal primers M1SS and BC2_uni_R on all cDNA. In the source study's methods: For normalization, 1 million high-quality reads were randomly selected from each sample, with every read carrying a distinct molecular identifier. Instead of being binned into consensus sequences, reads with shared molecular identifiers were discarded. MiTCR, set to a Q25 quality threshold and the strictest error-elimination algorithm, was used for CDR3 identification, clonotype clustering and error correction. A nonparametric unseen species model with Euler transformation was used to estimate lower-bound total TCR beta diversity. The public reads were reanalyzed by TCRdb: fastp trimming at Q25, MiXCR alignment, in-frame beta chains only. Rows with a matching CDR3 protein are joined into one entry that keeps the most common DNA and genes. The V and J calls and clone size are TCRdb's, not the authors'. This sample lists fewer than 700,000 distinct CDR3 sequences; less than 45% were detected once. Of the sample, 30% is held by the ten largest clones.

The sequence was obtained from a man of 80 years or more in good health. The sample was blood. The rearranged chain carries TRBV9 and TRBJ2-1; D gene: possibly TRBD2, on 6 matching bases. The CDR3 reads as follows: CASSVSGVYNKQFF. The nucleotides read TGTGCCAGCAGCGTATCGGGGGTATACAATAAGCAGTTCTTC.